Below, one T cell receptor beta chain is given with its context. What it binds is unknown. Template material for amplifying TCR beta CDR3 regions consisted of RNA transcripts. RT-PCR in the first round (using the HTBI primer set) targeted the TCR CDR3. TCRdb analysed the multiplex PCR reads with MiXCR anew, one entry per CDR3 protein. The data contain hundreds of thousands of distinct CDR3 sequences, approximately 15% of them singletons. This specimen belongs to a study of T cells in Graves' hyperthyroidism and ophthalmopathy. The CDR3 contains 15 residues. CDR1 is SEHNR, CDR2 FQNEAQ, per germline (reference sequence). With V trimmed by 1 base and J by 7 bases, 8 bases remained unmatched. Study results and limitations: Onset of ophthalmopathy came a median approximately 6.8 months after the model predicted it.

Source material: blood. The chain carries TRBV7-9 and TRBJ2-7, with TRBD1 matching over 9 bases. The receptor comes from a man between 18 and 29 years old with Graves' ophthalmopathy. CDR3 amino acids: CASSLGGQGMWEQYF. DNA of the CDR3: TGTGCCAGCAGCTTAGGTGGACAGGGGATGTGGGAGCAGTACTTC.